The 22 T cell receptor beta chains below were found in one sample sequenced in a study of OX40 agonist ivuxolimab in advanced cancers. The protocol was immunoSEQ multiplex PCR, while the TCRdb copy is restricted to in-frame clones and leaves out a portion. The table shows 70,000 to 90,000 clones, with around four fifths occurring only once. Sequenced material: CD4+ or CD8+ T cells sorted from blood, taken in a trial of the OX40 agonist ivuxolimab. The receptors were gathered from an adult with an advanced solid tumor such as melanoma, head and neck, liver or kidney cancer.

The V call is TRBV7-9, the J call TRBJ2-3; D uncertain. The CDR3 covers 14 residues. CDR1 is SEHNR, CDR2 FQNEAQ, per germline (reference sequence). Trimming left V 2 bases short and J 7 bases short, with 13 bases between. The chain's CDR3 is CASSLTSDSNTQYF. DNA for the CDR3: TGTGCCAGCAGCTTAACCTCTGACTCGAATACGCAGTATTTT.

The rearrangement joins TRBV19 to TRBJ1-1; D is uncertain. This CDR3 has 17 amino acids. Germline V CDR1 and CDR2: LNHDA, SQIVND (reference sequence). V shed 7 bases and J shed 0 bases, with 21 bases lying between them. For the CDR3, the DNA is TGTGCCAGTACCATAAAGGGAAGTCGGGGTCTGAACACTGAAGCTTTCTTT. It encodes CASTIKGSRGLNTEAFF.

V is TRBV5-1 and J is TRBJ2-5; 7 nucleotides align to TRBD1. CDR1 and CDR2 (germline): SGHRS, YFSETQ. V dropped 6 bases and J dropped 2; count of bases not matched to a gene: 10. This CDR3 comprises 15 residues. The CDR3 region is CASTPAGGTQETQYF. The CDR3, as DNA: TGCGCCAGCACACCTGCAGGGGGAACTCAAGAGACCCAGTACTTC.

This rearrangement joins TRBV10-3 to TRBJ2-5; TRBD1 aligns across 8 bases. V dropped 4 bases and J dropped 1; count of bases not matched to a gene: 5. The CDR3 extends over 15 amino acids. Germline V gene data show CDR1 as ENHRY and CDR2 as SYGVKD. DNA of the CDR3: TGTGCCATCAGTGCGGGACAGGCCGGCCAAGAGACCCAGTACTTC. Amino acids: CAISAGQAGQETQYF.

The V call is TRBV5-1, the J call TRBJ2-7; 7 bases agree with TRBD2. Trimming took 0 bases from V and 3 from J; bases not matched to a gene: 3. Germline values: CDR1 SGHRS, CDR2 YFSETQ. The CDR3 length is 14 residues. The CDR3 loop is CASSLEAGDYEQYF. CDR3 in DNA: TGCGCCAGCAGCTTGGAGGCGGGAGACTACGAGCAGTACTTC.

This clone was observed once. This chain joins TRBV29-1 and TRBJ2-5; 10 nucleotides align to TRBD1. The CDR3 covers 13 residues. Germline V CDR1 and CDR2: SQVTM, ANQGSEA. Trimming took 4 bases from V and 4 from J; bases not matched to a gene: 3. The CDR3 region has the DNA TGCAGCGTTGGACGGACAGGGGGAGAGACCCAGTACTTC. Its protein product is CSVGRTGGETQYF.

This clone has more than one count but fewer than ten. V gene TRBV4-1 combines with J gene TRBJ1-1; 9 bases fit TRBD1. The CDR3 contains 16 residues. Per the germline V gene, CDR1 is MGHRA and CDR2 is YSYEKL. V shed 2 bases and J 4 bases; nucleotides not matched to a gene: 8. For the CDR3, the DNA is TGCGCCAGCAGCCAAACAGGGGGCGCGATAGTCACTGAAGCTTTCTTT. It translates to CASSQTGGAIVTEAFF.

CDR3 sequence: CASSLITTGGSSGYTF. CDR3 coding DNA: TGTGCCAGCAGCTTAATTACGACAGGGGGCTCATCTGGCTACACCTTC. This chain connects TRBV11-2 to TRBJ1-2; TRBD1 matches at 10 bases. This CDR3 has 16 amino acids. Trimming at V came to 2 bases and at J to 7 bases, leaving 10 bases not matched to a gene. Germline V gives CDR1 SGHAT, CDR2 FQNNGV.

The genes are TRBV19 and TRBJ2-6, with TRBD1 matching over 9 bases. This CDR3 has 19 residues. The J segment lost 2 bases and the V segment lost 4 bases, leaving 12 bases of the junction unmatched. Germline-derived CDR1 and CDR2 are LNHDA and SQIVND (reference sequence). CDR3: CASSSPPGTGSPGANVLTF. In DNA, the CDR3 is TGTGCCAGTAGTAGTCCCCCCGGGACAGGGAGTCCTGGGGCCAACGTCCTGACTTTC.

The chain has TRBV7-3 and TRBJ1-1; D may be TRBD1 (6 bases). This CDR3 spans 13 amino acids. Germline V gene data show CDR1 as SGHTA and CDR2 as FQGTGA. Between the trimmed V and J ends, which lost 5 bases and 4 bases, there was a span of 11 bases. CDR3 residues: CASSQQGGTEAFF. The CDR3 DNA reads as TGTGCCAGCAGCCAACAGGGAGGCACTGAAGCTTTCTTT. Full variable domain (missing parts from reference TRBV7-3 and TRBJ1-1): GAGVSQTPSNKVTEKGKYVELRCDPISGHTALYWYRQSLGQGPEFLIYFQGTGAADDSGLPNDRFFAVRPEGSVSTLKIQRTERGDSAVYLCASSQQGGTEAFFGQGTRLTVV.

The rearrangement uses TRBV6-1 and TRBJ2-1; D ambiguous. Germline V gene data show CDR1 as MNHNS and CDR2 as SASEGT. V lost 7 bases and J lost 2, with 6 bases in between. The CDR3 has 12 residues. CDR3 sequence reads: CASTLTYNEQFF. The CDR3 nucleotides are TGTGCCAGCACCTTAACCTACAATGAGCAGTTCTTC.

This clone is a singleton in its sample. The chain uses TRBV7-2 and TRBJ1-1; unclear D gene. Germline CDR1 reads SGHTA; CDR2 reads FQGNSA. The V end was cut by 1 base, the J end by 7 bases, with 10 bases between. This CDR3 is 13 amino acids long. CDR3 region: CASSLVGQNEAFF. CDR3 in DNA: TGTGCCAGCAGCTTAGTTGGTCAGAATGAAGCTTTCTTT.

The gene calls are TRBV5-5 and TRBJ1-6, with a weak D call TRBD1 (5 bases). The CDR3 length is 16 residues. Per germline, CDR1 SGHKS and CDR2 YYEKEE (reference sequence). The V end was cut by 2 bases, the J end by 9 bases, with 18 bases between. CDR3 nucleotides: TGTGCCAGCAGCTTTGTTATCGGCAGGGCCGCTTCACCCCTCCACTTT. The encoded protein is CASSFVIGRAASPLHF.

The sample holds one count of this clone. The chain combines TRBV10-3 with TRBJ2-7, with a tentative D call TRBD1 (6 bases). The CDR3 sequence is 14 residues long. Germline loops: CDR1 ENHRY, CDR2 SYGVKD. V was cut by 6 bases and J by 3 bases, with 15 bases left in between. The CDR3 sequence is CAIREQGVGYEQYF. The CDR3 DNA reads TGTGCCATCAGGGAACAGGGAGTCGGCTACGAGCAGTACTTC.

The chain uses TRBV19 and TRBJ2-5; D is unclear. Germline V gene lookup returns CDR1 LNHDA and CDR2 SQIVND (reference sequence). Trimming stripped 3 bases from V and 4 bases from J, with 9 bases between. The CDR3 is 13 amino acids. The CDR3 loop is CASSMGYRETQYF. In nucleotides, the CDR3 is TGTGCCAGTAGTATGGGGTACCGAGAGACCCAGTACTTC.

The chain carries TRBV6-4 and TRBJ2-7; 7 bases are a match to TRBD1. The CDR3 is 15 residues long. The trim removed 0 bases at V and 6 bases at J, leaving 8 bases unmatched. Germline CDR1 reads MRHNA; CDR2 reads SNTAGT. The chain's CDR3 is CASSDSQGRASEQYF. CDR3 bases: TGTGCCAGCAGTGACTCACAGGGGCGGGCAAGCGAGCAGTACTTC.

The J gene is TRBJ2-2, the V gene TRBV11-2; possible D gene TRBD1, 6 bases. Per germline, CDR1 SGHAT and CDR2 FQNNGV. Trimming removed 11 bases at V and 4 bases at J, with 17 bases between. This CDR3 has 14 amino acids. Here the CDR3 DNA reads TGTGCCGTGGGCCAGGGGCGCAGCACCGGGGAGCTGTTTTTT. As protein: CAVGQGRSTGELFF. The full variable domain, with the rest looked up from reference TRBV11-2 and TRBJ2-2, is EAGVAQSPRYKIIEKRQSVAFWCNPISGHATLYWYQQILGQGPKLLIQFQNNGVVDDSQLPKDRFSAERLKGVDSTLKIQPAKLEDSAVYLCAVGQGRSTGELFFGEGSRLTVL.

The chain links TRBV5-5 to TRBJ1-2; D is unresolved. The CDR3 spans 15 residues. Germline lookup yields CDR1 SGHKS and CDR2 YYEKEE (reference sequence). V was cut by 7 bases and J by 4 bases, with 20 bases left in between. The CDR3 reads CASLNCSRKTYGYTF. The CDR3, as DNA: TGTGCCAGCTTGAACTGCTCGCGAAAGACCTATGGCTACACCTTC. Filled out from reference TRBV5-5 and TRBJ1-2, the complete variable domain reads DAGVTQSPTHLIKTRGQQVTLRCSPISGHKSVSWYQQVLGQGPQFIFQYYEKEERGRGNFPDRFSARQFPNYSSELNVNALLLGDSALYLCASLNCSRKTYGYTFGSGTRLTVV.

V gene TRBV15 combines with J gene TRBJ1-5; unclear D gene. The CDR3 runs 13 residues. Germline V lookup: CDR1 LNHNV, CDR2 YYDKDF (reference sequence). V was shortened by 3 bases and J by 1 base, with 4 bases between the two germline ends. The CDR3 loop is CATSSKSNQPQHF. The CDR3 DNA is TGTGCCACCAGCAGCAAGAGCAATCAGCCCCAGCATTTT.

This clone appeared a few times. The J gene is TRBJ2-2, the V gene TRBV5-1, with D maybe TRBD2 (6 bases). The length of the CDR3 is 15 residues. CDR1 is SGHRS and CDR2 is YFSETQ in the germline V gene. V gave up 2 bases and J gave up 4 bases, with 12 bases separating them. The CDR3 here is CASSFLQGGTGELFF. CDR3 DNA sequence: TGCGCCAGCAGCTTTTTGCAGGGAGGCACCGGGGAGCTGTTTTTT.

This clone was observed a handful of times. The V call is TRBV29-1, the J call TRBJ1-2; TRBD1 matches 8 bases. The CDR3 runs to 14 residues. Germline V gene data show CDR1 as SQVTM and CDR2 as ANQGSEA. V lost 5 bases, J lost 7 bases, and 12 bases stayed unmatched. The chain's CDR3 is CSVRTGGSGFGYTF. DNA for the CDR3: TGCAGCGTTAGAACAGGGGGATCAGGATTTGGCTACACCTTC. Full variable domain (remainder filled in from reference TRBV29-1 and TRBJ1-2): SAVISQKPSRDICQRGTSLTIQCQVDSQVTMMFWYRQQPGQSLTLIATANQGSEATYESGFVIDKFPISRPNLTFSTLTVSNMSPEDSSIYLCSVRTGGSGFGYTFGSGTRLTVV.

With respect to this clone: Without the conserved terminal phenylalanine or tryptophan, this CDR3 likely stems from a read error. The DNA is omitted, as the CDR3 cannot be located on it reliably, and the CDR3 follows TCRdb's listing. The V and J genes are TRBV6-1 and TRBJ1-6. The CDR3 is 11 amino acids long, termini counted. Germline V gene lookup returns CDR1 MNHNS and CDR2 SASEGT. CDR3 sequence reads: CASSEARDLAV.